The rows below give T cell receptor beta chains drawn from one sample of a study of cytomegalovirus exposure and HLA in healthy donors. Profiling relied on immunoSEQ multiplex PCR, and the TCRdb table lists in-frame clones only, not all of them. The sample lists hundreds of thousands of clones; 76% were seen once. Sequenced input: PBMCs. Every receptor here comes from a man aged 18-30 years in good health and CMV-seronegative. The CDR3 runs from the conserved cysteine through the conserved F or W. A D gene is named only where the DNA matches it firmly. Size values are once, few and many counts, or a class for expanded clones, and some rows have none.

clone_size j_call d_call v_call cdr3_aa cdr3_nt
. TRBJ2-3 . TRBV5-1 CASSLREQSTDTQYF TGCGCCAGCAGCTTGAGGGAGCAGAGCACAGATACGCAGTATTTT
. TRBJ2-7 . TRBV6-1 CASSERNVRDYEQYF TGTGCCAGCAGTGAGCGCAACGTGAGGGACTACGAGCAGTACTTC
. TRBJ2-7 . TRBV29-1 CSVADKYEQYF TGCAGCGTTGCGGACAAGTACGAGCAGTACTTC
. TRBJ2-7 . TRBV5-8 CASSTTMGLDEQYF TGTGCCAGCAGCACTACCATGGGACTTGACGAGCAGTACTTC
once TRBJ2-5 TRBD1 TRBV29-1 CSVATGGVWETQYF TGCAGCGTGGCGACAGGGGGCGTTTGGGAGACCCAGTACTTC
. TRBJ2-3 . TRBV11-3 CASSSNTDTQYF TGTGCCAGCAGCTCTAACACAGATACGCAGTATTTT
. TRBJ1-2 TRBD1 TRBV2 CASSEDIRDRGNSTF TGTGCCAGCAGTGAAGACATTCGGGACAGGGGGAATAGTACCTTC
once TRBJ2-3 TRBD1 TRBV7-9 CASSPLPGQALTDTQYF TGTGCCAGCAGCCCACTCCCCGGACAGGCTTTGACAGATACGCAGTATTTT
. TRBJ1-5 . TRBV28 CAGSTGFQPQHF TGTGCCGGATCAACAGGGTTTCAGCCCCAGCATTTT
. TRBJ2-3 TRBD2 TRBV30 CAWTSGSTDTQYF TGTGCCTGGACTAGCGGGAGCACAGATACGCAGTATTTT